This T cell receptor beta chain comes out of a study of regulatory T cells in long-lasting Graves disease. Findings of the study overall: Persistent patients had more shared public clonotypes (around 3,000) than new patients (roughly 940). Repertoires from persistent disease leaned toward TRBV28, TRBJ1-2 and TRBJ2-5.

This clonotype came up many times. Its antigen is not known. Arm-PCR of CDR3 regions with iRepertoire HTBI primers generated TCR beta libraries. TCRdb analysed the multiplex PCR reads with MiXCR anew, one entry per CDR3 protein. This table has 520,000 or so distinct CDR3 sequences, around 12% appearing once. Time point defined: newly diagnosed GD, antithyroid drugs for less than 3 months. PBMC-derived RNA was used for the TCR library. The CDR3 length is 14 residues. Germline V gives CDR1 SGHVS, CDR2 FQNEAQ. Trimming removed 5 bases from V and 1 base from J, with 12 bases in between. This sample also appeared in a second study, on T cells in Graves' hyperthyroidism and ophthalmopathy. From that report: The authors' 13 V-J model separated ophthalmopathy from stable hyperthyroidism.

The sequence was obtained from a woman in her 30s with Graves disease. The chain uses TRBV7-8 and TRBJ2-7; tentatively, D is TRBD1 (6 bases). Sequenced material: peripheral blood mononuclear cells (PBMCs), taken at new diagnosis, from a patient treated with antithyroid drugs. CDR3 sequence (DNA): TGTGCCAGCAGCCTAAAGACAGGTTCCTACGAGCAGTACTTC. Its translation: CASSLKTGSYEQYF.